The 25 T cell receptor beta chains in this list originate from one sample, sequenced in a study. The sorted Tregs were CD4+CD25+CD127-/low cells. TCRdb reanalysed the 5' RACE reads using MiXCR and keeps one entry per CDR3 protein. The data contain 10,000 to 13,000 distinct CDR3 sequences, under 20% of them singletons. The sequenced material came from Tregs sorted from a lymph node. The receptor set was obtained from a female donor with breast cancer.

This clonotype is judged medium-sized (0.01 to 0.1%). The chain is built from TRBV29-1 and TRBJ2-1; D ambiguous. CDR3 length equals 12 residues. The V end lost 3 bases, the J end lost 1 base, and 4 bases lay between the germline ends. CDR1 SQVTM and CDR2 ANQGSEA come from the germline V gene. CDR3 sequence (DNA): TGCAGCGTTGACTCTTCCTACAATGAGCAGTTCTTC. Amino acids: CSVDSSYNEQFF.

This clonotype was recorded many times. This chain uses TRBV20-1 with TRBJ2-2; either TRBD1 or TRBD2 may supply D (5 bases each). Trimming took off 0 bases at V and 1 base at J, with 9 bases between the two ends. Germline loops: CDR1 DFQATT, CDR2 SNEGSKA (reference sequence). The CDR3 has 15 residues. CDR3 region: CSARDWGKNTGELFF. The CDR3 nucleotides read TGCAGTGCTAGAGATTGGGGGAAGAACACCGGGGAGCTGTTTTTT.

V usage is TRBV28 and J usage is TRBJ2-7; a weak D match, TRBD1 (5 bases). Germline-derived CDR1 and CDR2 are MDHEN and SYDVKM. There are 13 residues in the CDR3. V gave up 1 base and J gave up 5 bases, with 9 bases separating them. CDR3 DNA sequence: TGTGCCAGCAGTTTATTTGGGGCCCACGAGCAGTACTTC. Amino acids: CASSLFGAHEQYF.

The sample holds a few counts of this clonotype. V and J are TRBV20-1 and TRBJ2-7; perhaps TRBD1 as D (7 bases). This CDR3 has 16 amino acids. Germline CDR1 DFQATT, CDR2 SNEGSKA (reference sequence). Trimming removed 3 bases from V and 5 bases from J, with 23 bases in between. The CDR3 DNA reads TGCAGTGCTAGCCCCGTATCAGGGGGGACAAACCACGAGCAGTACTTC. This encodes CSASPVSGGTNHEQYF.

In regard to this clonotype: A much larger clonotype is one base distant, so this may be a read error. This chain joins TRBV28 and TRBJ2-7; 12 nucleotides align to TRBD1. The ends lost 7 bases at V and 5 bases at J; junction bases unmatched: 9. The CDR3 length is 15 residues. Germline V gene sequence: CDR1 MDHEN, CDR2 SYDVKM. DNA for the CDR3: TGTGCCAGCATTACCCGGGGACAGGGGGCCCACGAGCAGTACTTC. Translated: CASITRGQGAHEQYF.

The rearrangement links TRBV5-1 to TRBJ2-7; D is ambiguous. V was trimmed by 0 bases and J by 11 bases, leaving 12 bases between them. CDR1 and CDR2 (germline): SGHRS, YFSETQ. There are 12 residues in the CDR3. The chain's CDR3 is CASSLEGYKKYF. The CDR3 coding sequence is TGCGCCAGCAGCTTGGAAGGGTACAAGAAGTACTTC.

This clonotype was found a few times. The rearrangement joins TRBV5-4 to TRBJ1-1, with 8 positions matching TRBD1. CDR1 is SGHNT and CDR2 is YYREEE in the germline V gene (reference sequence). There are 14 residues in the CDR3. With 4 bases clipped from V and 3 bases from J, the junction kept 5 bases outside the gene matches. This chain's CDR3 is CASSRDRMDTEAFF. The CDR3 DNA reads as TGTGCCAGCAGCCGGGACAGGATGGACACTGAAGCTTTCTTT.

The chain has TRBV3-1 and TRBJ1-2; the match to TRBD1 covers 7 bases. With 4 bases clipped from V and 4 bases from J, the junction kept 3 bases outside the gene matches. The germline gives CDR1 LGHDT, CDR2 YNNKEL (reference sequence). This CDR3 spans 13 amino acids. This chain's CDR3 is CASSRDSTYGYTF. CDR3 coding DNA: TGTGCCAGCAGCCGGGACAGTACCTATGGCTACACCTTC.

About this clonotype itself: A much larger clonotype is one base distant, so this may be a read error. The chain joins TRBV7-3 to TRBJ2-7; D ambiguous. Looked up from germline, CDR1 is SGHTA and CDR2 is FQGTGA. The CDR3 runs 13 residues. Trimming pared 2 bases from V and 1 base from J, leaving 6 bases between. CDR3 in DNA: TGTGCCAGCAGCTTAGGTTTGTCCTACGAGCAGTACTTC. This translates into CASSLGLSYEQYF. The full variable domain, in which reference TRBV7-3 and TRBJ2-7 provide the parts outside the CDR3, is GAGVSQTPSNKVTEKGKYVELRCDPISGHTALYWYRQSLGQGPEFLIYFQGTGAADDSGLPNDRFFAVRPEGSVSTLKIQRTERGDSAVYLCASSLGLSYEQYFGPGTRLTVT.

The chain employs TRBV28 and TRBJ2-3; D tentatively reads TRBD1 or TRBD2 (5 bases each). V gave up 8 bases and J gave up 8 bases, with 14 bases separating them. This CDR3 region has 12 residues. Germline values: CDR1 MDHEN, CDR2 SYDVKM. The CDR3: CASQPQGVTQYF. The CDR3 nucleotides read TGTGCCAGCCAACCCCAGGGAGTTACGCAGTATTTT.

This clonotype is medium-sized in the sample. The V call is TRBV20-1, the J call TRBJ1-5; D call uncertain. The V end lost 0 bases, the J end lost 2 bases, and 5 bases lay between the germline ends. The CDR3 sequence is 13 residues long. The germline V gene has CDR1 DFQATT and CDR2 SNEGSKA (reference sequence). CDR3 nucleotide sequence: TGCAGTGCTAGAGACGACCGCAATCAGCCCCAGCATTTT. This sequence encodes CSARDDRNQPQHF.

This clonotype occurred many times. The chain has TRBV7-2 and TRBJ2-1; D gene unclear. Germline V gives CDR1 SGHTA, CDR2 FQGNSA. The CDR3 has 16 residues. V dropped 2 bases and J dropped 0 bases, with 11 bases sitting between them. The CDR3 is CASSLTGQISYNEQFF. The CDR3 DNA follows: TGTGCCAGCAGCTTAACGGGCCAGATCTCCTACAATGAGCAGTTCTTC.

This clonotype was picked up many times. The chain has TRBV5-1 and TRBJ2-5; a weak D match, TRBD2 (6 bases). This CDR3 comprises 15 residues. With 4 bases removed from V and 2 bases from J, the gap between germline ends came to 15 bases. Germline V gene lookup returns CDR1 SGHRS and CDR2 YFSETQ. CDR3 sequence: CASSPGAGTQETQYF. For the CDR3, the DNA is TGCGCCAGCAGCCCTGGGGCCGGGACTCAAGAGACCCAGTACTTC. Full variable domain (remainder filled in from reference TRBV5-1 and TRBJ2-5): KAGVTQTPRYLIKTRGQQVTLSCSPISGHRSVSWYQQTPGQGLQFLFEYFSETQRNKGNFPGRFSGRQFSNSRSEMNVSTLELGDSALYLCASSPGAGTQETQYFGPGTRLLVL.

This clonotype has a count of ten or more. The rearrangement uses TRBV7-2 and TRBJ2-6, with D possibly being TRBD2 (5 bases). CDR1 and CDR2 from the germline V gene are SGHTA and FQGNSA. The CDR3 loop spans 15 amino acids. The V end was cut by 5 bases, the J end by 4 bases, with 12 bases between. The CDR3 nucleotides read TGTGCCAGCAGCCGAGGCGGGTCCGGGGCCAACGTCCTGACTTTC. Protein product: CASSRGGSGANVLTF.

CDR3 sequence: CASSLTNGGSGELFF. The CDR3 coding sequence is TGTGCCAGCAGCCTCACCAACGGGGGGAGCGGGGAGCTGTTTTTT. This chain uses TRBV9 with TRBJ2-2; TRBD2 aligns across 7 bases. Trimming removed 4 bases from V and 7 bases from J; junction bases left unmatched: 10. The CDR3 is 15 residues long. The germline gives CDR1 SGDLS, CDR2 YYNGEE.

Note on this clonotype: A much larger clone lies a single base off, so this may be a read error. This chain links TRBV20-1 with TRBJ2-1; 7 bases agree with TRBD2. Germline V gene data show CDR1 as DFQATT and CDR2 as SNEGSKA (reference sequence). CDR3 length: 16 residues. Unmatched junction bases numbered 14, after V lost 5 bases and J lost 4 bases. For the CDR3, the DNA is TGCAGTGCTGGGTACCCTAGCGGAGAGAATTACAATGAGCAGTTCTTC. Translated, it gives CSAGYPSGENYNEQFF.

This clonotype counts as medium-sized (0.01 to 0.1%). The J gene is TRBJ2-3, the V gene TRBV4-1; 13 bases align to TRBD2. This CDR3 spans 16 amino acids. Germline V gene lookup returns CDR1 MGHRA and CDR2 YSYEKL. With V trimmed by 4 bases and J by 2 bases, 3 bases remained unmatched. The chain's CDR3 is CASSRLAGGLTDTQYF. The CDR3 DNA is TGCGCCAGCAGCCGACTAGCGGGAGGTCTCACAGATACGCAGTATTTT.

This clonotype occurred a few times. The chain joins TRBV7-2 to TRBJ2-2, with 13 bases fitting TRBD2. Trimming at V came to 4 bases and at J to 3 bases, leaving 8 bases not matched to a gene. The germline V gene has CDR1 SGHTA and CDR2 FQGNSA. This CDR3 has 18 residues. CDR3 protein: CASSSPGLAGDHTGELFF. The CDR3 coding sequence is TGTGCCAGCAGCTCCCCCGGACTAGCGGGAGACCACACCGGGGAGCTGTTTTTT.

This clonotype has at least ten counts. The V call is TRBV5-6, the J call TRBJ2-2, with D perhaps matching TRBD1 (6 bases). This CDR3 contains 17 residues. CDR1 is SGHDT, CDR2 YYEEEE, per germline. V lost 0 bases, J lost 3 bases, and 15 bases lay in between. For the CDR3, the DNA is TGTGCCAGCAGCTTGGTTACTGGGGGCGCCGACACCGGGGAGCTGTTTTTT. It codes for CASSLVTGGADTGELFF.

Comments on this clonotype: This clone may be a read error of a much larger clone one base away. The rearrangement joins TRBV5-1 to TRBJ2-5, with 10 bases lining up with TRBD2. Germline V gene lookup returns CDR1 SGHRS and CDR2 YFSETQ. The CDR3 is 14 residues long. CDR3: CASSSNSGRETRYF. The DNA of the CDR3 is TGCGCCAGCAGCTCTAACAGCGGGAGGGAGACCCGGTACTTC.

Concerning this clonotype: Possible read error: a much larger clone is one base away. V and J are TRBV5-1 and TRBJ2-7; D is ambiguous. There are 14 residues in the CDR3. In germline, CDR1 is SGHRS, CDR2 YFSETQ. Trimming pared 4 bases from V and 1 base from J, leaving 12 bases between. Here the CDR3 reads CASSASTPSYEQYF. The CDR3 coding sequence is TGCGCCAGCAGCGCCAGTACGCCGTCCTACGAGCAGTACTTC.

By share, this clonotype ranks as medium-sized. This sequence joins TRBV20-1 and TRBJ2-7; TRBD2 might be the D (5 bases). CDR1 and CDR2 from the germline V gene are DFQATT and SNEGSKA (reference sequence). V lost 3 bases and J lost 4, with 16 bases in between. The CDR3 is made up of 14 amino acids. The CDR3 DNA is TGCAGTGCTAGTACCGGGGTAGTTGGGTACGAGCAGTACTTC. Translated: CSASTGVVGYEQYF.

In its sample, this clonotype ranks as medium-sized. J is TRBJ2-2 and V is TRBV5-4; tentative D call: TRBD1 (5 bases). The V end was cut by 1 base, the J end by 1 base, with 8 bases between. CDR3 length: 15 residues. Per germline, CDR1 SGHNT and CDR2 YYREEE (reference sequence). This CDR3 reads CASSLLGVNTGELFF. The CDR3 nucleotides read TGTGCCAGCAGCTTGTTAGGGGTGAACACCGGGGAGCTGTTTTTT.

In its sample, this clonotype is medium-sized. This chain links TRBV7-9 with TRBJ2-1, with D perhaps assigned TRBD1 or TRBD2 (5 bases each). Germline lookup yields CDR1 SEHNR and CDR2 FQNEAQ (reference sequence). This CDR3 spans 12 amino acids. V dropped 2 bases and J dropped 10 bases, with 9 bases sitting between them. The CDR3 sequence is CASSLMGDEQFF. CDR3 DNA sequence: TGTGCCAGCAGCTTAATGGGGGACGAGCAGTTCTTC.

About this clonotype itself: A read error may explain this, as a much larger clone is one base away. This rearrangement joins TRBV2 to TRBJ2-5; 11 nucleotides align to TRBD1. Trimming at V came to 7 bases and at J to 7 bases, leaving 11 bases not matched to a gene. The CDR3 consists of 15 residues. Germline lookup yields CDR1 SNHLY and CDR2 FYNNEI. This CDR3 is CASMLGTGGLGTQYF. The CDR3, as DNA: TGTGCCAGCATGTTGGGGACAGGGGGTTTAGGGACCCAGTACTTC.